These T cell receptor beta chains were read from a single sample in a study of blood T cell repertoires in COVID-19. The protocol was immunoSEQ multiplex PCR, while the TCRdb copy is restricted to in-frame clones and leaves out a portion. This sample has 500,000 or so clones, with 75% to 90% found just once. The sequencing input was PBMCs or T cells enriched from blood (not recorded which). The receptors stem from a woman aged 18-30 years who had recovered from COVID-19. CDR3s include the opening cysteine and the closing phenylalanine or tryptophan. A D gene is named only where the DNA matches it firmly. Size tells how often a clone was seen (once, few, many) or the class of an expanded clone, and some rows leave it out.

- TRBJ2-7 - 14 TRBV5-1 CASSEGGTSYEQYF TGCGCCAGCAGTGAGGGGGGGACCTCCTACGAGCAGTACTTC
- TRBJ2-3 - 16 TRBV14 CASSPLGAWAADTQYF TGTGCCAGCAGCCCTCTTGGGGCTTGGGCCGCAGATACGCAGTATTTT
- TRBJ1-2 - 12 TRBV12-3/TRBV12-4 CASRRQAYGYTF TGTGCCAGCAGACGACAGGCCTATGGCTACACCTTC
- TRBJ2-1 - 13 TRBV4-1 CATSRGSYNEQFF TGCGCCACATCGCGCGGGTCGTACAATGAGCAGTTCTTC
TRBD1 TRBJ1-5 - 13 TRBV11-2 CASSQGVFQPQHF TGTGCCAGCAGTCAGGGGGTATTTCAGCCCCAGCATTTT
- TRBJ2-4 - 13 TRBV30 CAWSVQGENIQYF TGTGCCTGGAGTGTACAGGGCGAAAACATTCAGTACTTC
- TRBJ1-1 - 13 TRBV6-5 CASDPRGMGEAFF TGTGCCAGTGACCCGAGGGGGATGGGTGAAGCTTTCTTT
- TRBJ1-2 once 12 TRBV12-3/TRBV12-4 CASSPRRAGYTF TGTGCCAGCAGTCCGCGCAGGGCTGGCTACACCTTC
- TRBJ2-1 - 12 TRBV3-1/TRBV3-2 CASSPLRGEQFF TGTGCCAGCAGCCCCCTTCGGGGTGAGCAGTTCTTC
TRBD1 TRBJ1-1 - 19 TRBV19 CASSPPPGQLDPGRTEAFF TGTGCCAGTAGTCCTCCCCCGGGACAGTTGGACCCGGGACGCACTGAAGCTTTCTTT
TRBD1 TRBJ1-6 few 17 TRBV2 CASSVGTGALGNSPLHF TGTGCCAGCAGTGTCGGGACAGGGGCCTTAGGTAATTCACCCCTCCACTTT
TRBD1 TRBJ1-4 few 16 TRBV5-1 CASRSGQGPRNEKLFF TGCGCCAGCAGATCCGGACAGGGCCCACGTAATGAAAAACTGTTTTTT
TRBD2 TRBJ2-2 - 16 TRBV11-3 CASSLTSGVGVGELFF TGTGCCAGCAGCTTAACTAGCGGGGTAGGAGTCGGGGAGCTGTTTTTT
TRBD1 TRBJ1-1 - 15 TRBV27 CASTRTGWSGTEAFF TGTGCCAGCACCCGGACAGGGTGGTCTGGCACTGAAGCTTTCTTT
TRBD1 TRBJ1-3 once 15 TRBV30 CAWMGQGALGNTIYF TGTGCCTGGATGGGACAGGGGGCGCTCGGAAACACCATATATTTT
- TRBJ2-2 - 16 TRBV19 CASSIFPGFDTGELFF TGTGCCAGTAGTATATTTCCGGGGTTCGACACCGGGGAGCTGTTTTTT
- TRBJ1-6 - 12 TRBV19 CASSIQYSPLHF TGTGCCAGTAGTATCCAGTATTCACCCCTCCACTTT
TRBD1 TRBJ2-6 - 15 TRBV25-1 CASSADRDGANVLTF TGTGCCAGCAGTGCCGACAGGGATGGGGCCAACGTCCTGACTTTC
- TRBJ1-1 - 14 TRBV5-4 CASSLKDSLTEAFF TGTGCCAGCAGCTTGAAGGACTCCCTCACTGAAGCTTTCTTT
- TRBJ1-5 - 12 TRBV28 CASRGSNQPQHF TGTGCCAGCCGGGGGAGCAATCAGCCCCAGCATTTT
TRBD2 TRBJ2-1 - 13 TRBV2 CASRGLALNEQFF TGTGCCAGCAGGGGACTAGCACTCAATGAGCAGTTCTTC
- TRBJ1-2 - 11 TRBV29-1 CSGGGAGGYTF TGCAGCGGAGGGGGGGCAGGTGGCTACACCTTC
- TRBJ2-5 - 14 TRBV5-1 CASSLEGGRETQYF TGCGCCAGCAGCTTGGAGGGAGGAAGGGAGACCCAGTACTTC
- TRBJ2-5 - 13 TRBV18 CASSPRIGEADHF TGTGCCAGCTCACCAAGAATCGGGGAGGCGGATCACTTC
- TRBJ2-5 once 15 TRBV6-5 CASSGLSGRSETQYF TGTGCCAGCAGCGGGTTAAGCGGCAGATCGGAGACCCAGTACTTC
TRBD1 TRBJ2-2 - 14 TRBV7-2 CASCRDRGPGELFF TGTGCCAGCTGCCGGGACAGGGGTCCCGGGGAGCTGTTTTTT
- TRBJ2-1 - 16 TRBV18 CASSPRVRGGDNEQFF TGTGCCAGCTCACCACGTGTTAGGGGTGGGGACAATGAGCAGTTCTTC
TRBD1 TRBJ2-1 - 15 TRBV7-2 CASSPDRGDYNEQFF TGTGCCAGCAGCCCGGACAGGGGGGACTACAATGAGCAGTTCTTC
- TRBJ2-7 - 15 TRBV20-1 CSASYEMGADYEQYF TGCAGTGCTAGTTACGAGATGGGGGCGGACTACGAGCAGTACTTC
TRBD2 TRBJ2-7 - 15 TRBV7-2 CASSLWSGGAYEQYF TGTGCCAGCAGCTTATGGAGCGGGGGGGCCTACGAGCAGTACTTC
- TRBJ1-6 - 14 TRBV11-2 CASSLGAQDSPLHF TGTGCCAGCAGCTTGGGGGCCCAGGATTCACCCCTCCACTTT
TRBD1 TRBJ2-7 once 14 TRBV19 CASSADRGAYEQYF TGTGCCAGTAGTGCGGACAGGGGGGCCTACGAGCAGTACTTC
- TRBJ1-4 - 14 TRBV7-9 CASSLVGVHEKLFF TGTGCCAGCAGCTTAGTCGGGGTCCATGAAAAACTGTTTTTT
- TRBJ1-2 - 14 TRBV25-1 CASSHPPEGGGYTF TGTGCCAGCAGTCACCCTCCAGAGGGTGGGGGCTACACCTTC
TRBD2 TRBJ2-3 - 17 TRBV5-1 CASSLAPSGGYGDTQYF TGCGCCAGCAGCTTGGCTCCTAGCGGGGGGTATGGAGATACGCAGTATTTT
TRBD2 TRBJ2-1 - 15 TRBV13 CASSFGTSGGSEQFF TGTGCCAGCAGCTTTGGGACTAGCGGGGGGAGTGAGCAGTTCTTC
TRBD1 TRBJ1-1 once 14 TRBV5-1 CASSTQDRVSGAFF TGCGCCAGCAGCACCCAAGACAGGGTTAGTGGAGCTTTCTTT
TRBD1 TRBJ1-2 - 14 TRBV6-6 CASSYSRQGDGYTF TGTGCCAGCAGTTACTCTAGACAGGGAGATGGCTACACCTTC
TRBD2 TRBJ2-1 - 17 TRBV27 CASSLLGLAGGNNEQFF TGTGCCAGCAGTTTATTAGGACTAGCGGGGGGAAACAATGAGCAGTTCTTC
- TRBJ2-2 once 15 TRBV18 CASSNQGPDTGELFF TGTGCCAGCTCGAACCAGGGGCCGGACACCGGGGAGCTGTTTTTT
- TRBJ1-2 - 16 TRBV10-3 CATLGASRGFEGGYTF TGTGCCACACTCGGGGCCAGCCGGGGGTTTGAGGGTGGCTACACCTTC
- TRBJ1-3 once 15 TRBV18 CASSPPNGSGNTIYF TGTGCCAGCTCACCCCCCAACGGGTCTGGAAACACCATATATTTT
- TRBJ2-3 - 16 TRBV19 CASTPEWDSPPDTQYF TGTGCCAGTACCCCAGAGTGGGACTCACCTCCGGATACGCAGTATTTT
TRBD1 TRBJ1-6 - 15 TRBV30 CAWSAGQGARSPLHF TGTGCCTGGAGTGCCGGACAGGGGGCGCGGTCACCCCTCCACTTT
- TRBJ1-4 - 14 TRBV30 CAWSLGGSSEKLFF TGTGCCTGGAGTCTGGGGGGATCGAGTGAAAAACTGTTTTTT
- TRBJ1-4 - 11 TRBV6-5 CASRENEKLFF TGTGCCAGCCGGGAAAATGAAAAACTGTTTTTT
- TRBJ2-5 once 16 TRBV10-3 CAISARAGRFQETQYF TGTGCCATCAGTGCCCGGGCGGGGCGATTTCAAGAGACCCAGTACTTC
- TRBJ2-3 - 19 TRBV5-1 CASSRLGGGGGVMTDTQYF TGCGCCAGCAGCCGCCTCGGGGGAGGGGGGGGCGTTATGACAGATACGCAGTATTTT
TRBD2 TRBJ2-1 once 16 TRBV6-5 CASSYGLAGTYNEQFF TGTGCCAGCAGTTACGGGCTAGCGGGGACATACAATGAGCAGTTCTTC
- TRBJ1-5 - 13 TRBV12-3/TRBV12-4 CASRALTDQPQHF TGTGCCAGCAGGGCCCTTACCGATCAGCCCCAGCATTTT
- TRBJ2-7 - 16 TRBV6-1 CASSESMGLGSYEQYF TGTGCCAGCAGTGAATCCATGGGGCTGGGGTCCTACGAGCAGTACTTC
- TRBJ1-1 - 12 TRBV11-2 CASSSLGTEAFF TGTGCCAGCAGCTCTCTCGGCACTGAAGCTTTCTTT
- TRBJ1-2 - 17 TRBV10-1 CASRGWAFRSSNYGYTF TGCGCCAGCCGGGGATGGGCTTTTCGATCGTCTAACTATGGCTACACCTTC
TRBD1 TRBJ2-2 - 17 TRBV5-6 CASSLSRGLWDTGELFF TGTGCCAGCAGCTTAAGCAGGGGGCTATGGGACACCGGGGAGCTGTTTTTT
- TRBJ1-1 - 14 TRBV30 CAWSDRRVIQEAFF TGTGCCTGGAGTGATCGGCGGGTAATACAAGAAGCTTTCTTT
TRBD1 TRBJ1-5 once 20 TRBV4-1 CASSQGRGTGAGVPDQPQHF TGCGCCAGCAGCCAGGGCCGCGGGACAGGGGCTGGTGTACCCGATCAGCCCCAGCATTTT
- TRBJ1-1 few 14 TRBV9 CASSVTIGDVSAFF TGTGCCAGCAGCGTAACGATTGGAGACGTTTCAGCTTTCTTT
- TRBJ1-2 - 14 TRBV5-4 CASSLKSQVYGYTF TGTGCCAGCAGCTTGAAGAGTCAGGTCTATGGCTACACCTTC
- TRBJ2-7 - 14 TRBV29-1 CSALPSAPSYEQYF TGCAGCGCCCTACCTAGCGCCCCCTCCTACGAGCAGTACTTC
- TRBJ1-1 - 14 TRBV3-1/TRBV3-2 CASSQELANTEAFF TGTGCCAGCAGCCAAGAGTTAGCGAACACTGAAGCTTTCTTT